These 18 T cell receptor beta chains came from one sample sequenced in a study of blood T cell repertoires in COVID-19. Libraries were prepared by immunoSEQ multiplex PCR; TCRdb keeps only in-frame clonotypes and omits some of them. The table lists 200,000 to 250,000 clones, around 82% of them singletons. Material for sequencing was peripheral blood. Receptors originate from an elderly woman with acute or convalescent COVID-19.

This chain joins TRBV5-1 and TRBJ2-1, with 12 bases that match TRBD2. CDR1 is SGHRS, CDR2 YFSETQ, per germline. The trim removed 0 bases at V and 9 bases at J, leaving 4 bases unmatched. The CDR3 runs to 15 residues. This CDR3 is CASSLGLAGDSEQFF. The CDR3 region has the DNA TGCGCCAGCAGCTTGGGACTAGCGGGGGACAGTGAGCAGTTCTTC.

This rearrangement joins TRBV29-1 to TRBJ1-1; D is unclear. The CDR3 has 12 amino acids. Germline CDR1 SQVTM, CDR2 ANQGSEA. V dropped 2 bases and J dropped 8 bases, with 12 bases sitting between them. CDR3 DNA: TGCAGCGTTGAAAGGATGAGGATGGAAGCTTTCTTT. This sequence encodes CSVERMRMEAFF.

The chain's CDR3 is CASSGEGQGVPYEQYF. CDR3 nucleotide sequence: TGTGCCAGCAGCGGGGAGGGACAGGGGGTACCCTACGAGCAGTACTTC. The J gene is TRBJ2-7, the V gene TRBV5-5; 11 bases are a match to TRBD1. Germline loops: CDR1 SGHKS, CDR2 YYEKEE (reference sequence). Germline trimming cut 4 bases from V and 2 bases from J; bases unmatched to any gene: 8. The CDR3 has 16 residues.

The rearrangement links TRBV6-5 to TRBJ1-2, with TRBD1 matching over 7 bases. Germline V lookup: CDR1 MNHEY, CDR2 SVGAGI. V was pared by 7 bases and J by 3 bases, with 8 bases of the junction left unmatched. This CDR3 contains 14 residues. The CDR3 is CASKKGAHDYGYTF. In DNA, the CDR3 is TGTGCCAGCAAAAAGGGGGCTCATGACTATGGCTACACCTTC.

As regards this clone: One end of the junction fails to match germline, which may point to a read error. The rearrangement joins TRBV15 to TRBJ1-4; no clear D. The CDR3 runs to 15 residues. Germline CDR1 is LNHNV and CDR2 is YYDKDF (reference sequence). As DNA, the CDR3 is TGTGCCACCAGCAGAGATTCCCCGCCTAACGAAAAACTGTTTTTT. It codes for CATSRDSPPNEKLFF.

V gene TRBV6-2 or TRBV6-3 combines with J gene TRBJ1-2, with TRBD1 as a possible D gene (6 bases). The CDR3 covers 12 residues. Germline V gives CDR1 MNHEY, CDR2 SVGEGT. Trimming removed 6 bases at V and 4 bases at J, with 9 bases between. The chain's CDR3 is CASSTQGYGYTF. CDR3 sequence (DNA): TGTGCCAGCAGCACACAGGGCTATGGCTACACCTTC.

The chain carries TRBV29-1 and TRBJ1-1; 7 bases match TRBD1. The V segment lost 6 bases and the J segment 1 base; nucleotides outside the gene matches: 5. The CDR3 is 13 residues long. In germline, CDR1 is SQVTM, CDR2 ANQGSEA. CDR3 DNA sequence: TGCAGCGTCAGGGACAGAAAGAACACTGAAGCTTTCTTT. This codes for CSVRDRKNTEAFF.

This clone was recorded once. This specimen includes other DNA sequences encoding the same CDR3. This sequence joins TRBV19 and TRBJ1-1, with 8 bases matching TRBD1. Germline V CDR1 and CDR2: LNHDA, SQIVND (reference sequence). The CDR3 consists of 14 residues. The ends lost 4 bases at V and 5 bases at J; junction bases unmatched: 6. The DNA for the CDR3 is TGTGCCAGTAGTACCGCAGGGGGCCGAACTGAAGCTTTCTTT. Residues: CASSTAGGRTEAFF. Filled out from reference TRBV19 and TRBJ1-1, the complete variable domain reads DGGITQSPKYLFRKEGQNVTLSCEQNLNHDAMYWYRQDPGQGLRLIYYSQIVNDFQKGDIAEGYSVSREKKESFPLTVTSAQKNPTAFYLCASSTAGGRTEAFFGQGTRLTVV.

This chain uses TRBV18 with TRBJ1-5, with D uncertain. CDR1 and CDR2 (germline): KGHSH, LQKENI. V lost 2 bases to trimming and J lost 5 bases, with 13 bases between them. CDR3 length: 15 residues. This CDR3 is CASSPNSGGDQPQHF. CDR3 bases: TGTGCCAGCTCACCAAACAGCGGTGGGGATCAGCCCCAGCATTTT. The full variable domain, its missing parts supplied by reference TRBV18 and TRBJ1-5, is NAGVMQNPRHLVRRRGQEARLRCSPMKGHSHVYWYRQLPEEGLKFMVYLQKENIIDESGMPKERFSAEFPKEGPSILRIQQVVRGDSAAYFCASSPNSGGDQPQHFGDGTRLSIL.

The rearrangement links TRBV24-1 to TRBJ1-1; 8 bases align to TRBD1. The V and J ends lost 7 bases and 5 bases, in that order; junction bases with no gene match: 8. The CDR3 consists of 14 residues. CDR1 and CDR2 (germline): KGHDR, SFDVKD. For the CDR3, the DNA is TGTGCCACCAGGCCCCAGGGGGCCTCGACTGAAGCTTTCTTT. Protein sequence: CATRPQGASTEAFF.

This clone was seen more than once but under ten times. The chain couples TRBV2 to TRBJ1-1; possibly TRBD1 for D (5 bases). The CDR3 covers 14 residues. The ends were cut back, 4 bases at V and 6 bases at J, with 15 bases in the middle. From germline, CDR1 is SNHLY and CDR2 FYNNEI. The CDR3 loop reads CASSVGRAPSEAFF. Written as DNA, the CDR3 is TGTGCCAGCAGTGTCGGCAGGGCCCCTTCTGAAGCTTTCTTT.

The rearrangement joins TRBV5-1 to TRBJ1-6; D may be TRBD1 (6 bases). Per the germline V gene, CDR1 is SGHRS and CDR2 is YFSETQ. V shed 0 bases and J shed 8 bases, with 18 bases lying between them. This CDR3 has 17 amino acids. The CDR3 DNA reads TGCGCCAGCAGCTTGGTTAGCGGGACAAGGGGGGATTCACCCCTCCACTTT. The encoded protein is CASSLVSGTRGDSPLHF.

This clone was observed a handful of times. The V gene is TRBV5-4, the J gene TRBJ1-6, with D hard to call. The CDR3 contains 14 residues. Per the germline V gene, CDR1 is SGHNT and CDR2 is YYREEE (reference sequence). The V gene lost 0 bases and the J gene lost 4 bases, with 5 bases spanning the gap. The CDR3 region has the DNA TGTGCCAGCAGCTTGGCGGGGTATAATTCACCCCTCCACTTT. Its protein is CASSLAGYNSPLHF.

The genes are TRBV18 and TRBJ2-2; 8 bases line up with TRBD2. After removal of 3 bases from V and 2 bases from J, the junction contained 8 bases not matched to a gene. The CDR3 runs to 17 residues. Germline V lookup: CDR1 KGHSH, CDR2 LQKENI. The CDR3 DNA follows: TGTGCCAGCTCACCGGTTGGTAGCGGGGTCAACACCGGGGAGCTGTTTTTT. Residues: CASSPVGSGVNTGELFF. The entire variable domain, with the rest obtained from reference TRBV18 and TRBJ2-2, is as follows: NAGVMQNPRHLVRRRGQEARLRCSPMKGHSHVYWYRQLPEEGLKFMVYLQKENIIDESGMPKERFSAEFPKEGPSILRIQQVVRGDSAAYFCASSPVGSGVNTGELFFGEGSRLTVL.

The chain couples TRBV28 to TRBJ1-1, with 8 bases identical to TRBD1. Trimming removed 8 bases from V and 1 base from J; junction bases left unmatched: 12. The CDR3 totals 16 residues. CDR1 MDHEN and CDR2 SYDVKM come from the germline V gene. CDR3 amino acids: CASGAFGDRGNTEAFF. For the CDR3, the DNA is TGTGCCAGCGGGGCTTTCGGCGACAGGGGGAACACTGAAGCTTTCTTT.

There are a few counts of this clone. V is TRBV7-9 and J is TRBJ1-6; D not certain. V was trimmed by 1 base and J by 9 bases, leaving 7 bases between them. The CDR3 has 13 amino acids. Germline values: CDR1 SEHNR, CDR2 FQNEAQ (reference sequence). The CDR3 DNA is TGTGCCAGCAGCTTAGACACCTTTTCACCCCTCCACTTT. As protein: CASSLDTFSPLHF.

CDR3 sequence (DNA): TGTGCCAGCAGCGATCACGGGGAGAACACTGAAGCTTTCTTT. It codes for CASSDHGENTEAFF. J is TRBJ1-1 and V is TRBV3-1 (or the pseudogene TRBV3-2); D remains ambiguous. The CDR3 contains 14 residues. V lost 5 bases to trimming and J lost 1 base, with 11 bases between them. Germline CDR1 reads LGHDT; CDR2 reads YNNKEL (reference sequence).

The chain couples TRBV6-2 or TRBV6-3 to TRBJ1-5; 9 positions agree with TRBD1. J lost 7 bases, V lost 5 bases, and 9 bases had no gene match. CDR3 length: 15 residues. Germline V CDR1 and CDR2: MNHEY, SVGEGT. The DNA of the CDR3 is TGTGCCAGCAGTCGTCCCGGGACAGGGAACCAGCCCCAGCATTTT. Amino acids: CASSRPGTGNQPQHF.